This T cell receptor (beta chain) is drawn from a study of blood T cell repertoires in COVID-19 (dated by TCRdb to the early 2020s). With regard to the full study: Collaborator samples came from the United States, Italy and Spain and covered acute and convalescent phases of COVID-19. The prospective study material was composed of cDNA or gDNA derived from T cells, B-cell-depleted T cells, or PBMCs. The dataset comprised deeply sampled blood TCRbeta repertoires from subjects exposed to, actively infected with, or recovered from COVID-19. The repertoires were released in a freely available public database intended as a resource for research on the immune response to SARS-CoV-2. The samples were drawn from the first 160 participants of the ongoing ImmuneRACE study and from roughly 1,300 subjects provided by 6 global collaborators. Nearly every sample came with metadata listing a de-identified subject ID, COVID-19 status, age in years and sex. Where available, HLA class I and class II types were obtained from metadata supplied by the sample provider rather than from assay-based typing.

As to this clone: Its antigen remains unidentified. The input lacks base qualities; no much larger clone sits a single base away.

Study-wide conclusions, independent of this receptor: The quantity of clinical and demographic metadata differed by source and by participant and was supplied without curation.

Each collaborating institution followed its own protocols to collect whole blood in K2EDTA tubes. For TCRbeta analysis, collaborator samples were shipped as frozen whole blood, as isolated PBMCs, or as DNA extracted from either sample type. The immunoSEQ Assay, a bias-controlled multiplex PCR, was used to amplify TCRbeta CDR3 regions from genomic DNA. From the authors' description of their analysis: The number of nucleated cells in each sample was estimated from the amplification of reference gene primers within the assay. Sequence reads were collapsed and filtered to measure the absolute abundance of every unique TCRbeta CDR3 rearrangement. Productive Simpson clonality was computed per sample as the square root of Simpson's diversity index over productive rearrangements. This immuneACCESS table, as held by TCRdb, lists in-frame sequences with V and J called but not all clones. Of the missing ones, under half trace to an unresolved V gene in checked studies; the others have no known cause. From that table come the V and J calls and clone size; the DNA was used to work out D and trimming. In this sample the table shows fewer than 100,000 clones, 75% to 85% of which occur a single time. Of the sample, roughly a quarter falls within the top ten clones.

The CDR3 runs 13 residues from the cysteine to the phenylalanine. The sequence is cut down to CDR3 DNA, 39 bases in frame from base 1. V is shortened by 2 bases, J by 8 bases, and the region joining them spans 12 bases. The V and J segments used are TRBV12-3 or TRBV12-4 and TRBJ1-2, with the D segment identity uncertain. Sequenced input: peripheral blood. This TCR came from a human donor in a cohort sampled during active COVID-19. The DNA sequence is given as TGTGCCAGCAGTTTACCCGGGTCGGCAGGCTACACCTTC. This encodes CASSLPGSAGYTF.